The clone carrying this T cell receptor (beta chain) has a handful of counts. Its cognate antigen is unknown. The data originate from a study of T cells after yellow fever vaccination. General study results and limits: Primary-vaccination clones mostly resurfaced post-booster (nearly 97% CD4, approximately 90% CD8).

TCRdb called the 5' RACE reads again in MiXCR, with one record for every CDR3 protein. In the table there are around 350,000 distinct CDR3 sequences, approximately 10% of which are singletons. The CDR3 is made up of 12 amino acids. Deletions cut 2 bases from V and 13 bases from J, with 14 bases between. The germline V gene encodes CDR1 ENHRY and CDR2 SYGVKD. The sequencing used PBMCs, collected on the day of the first yellow fever vaccination. This TCR derives from a man aged 18-30 years who received the YFV17D yellow fever vaccine. The J gene is TRBJ2-5, the V gene TRBV10-3; unclear D gene. CDR3 in DNA: TGTGCCATCAGTGAGAACCGTGACTTTCGGTACTTC. Translating gives CAISENRDFRYF.